This entry concerns a single TCR beta chain. Its antigen is currently unknown. Method: immunoSEQ multiplex PCR; TCRdb's copy keeps in-frame clones and lacks some. The sample carries more than 110,000 clones, 89% recorded once. The data are from a study of T cell responses to AZD1222 COVID-19 vaccine. The CDR3 extends over 12 amino acids. Germline CDR1 is MGHDK and CDR2 is SYGVNS. V dropped 7 bases and J dropped 4 bases, with 11 bases sitting between them. Study-wide points: The study reported that nearly half of spike-specific TCRs target unmutated variant regions. Compared with day 0, the breadth and depth of the Spike-specific TCR repertoire rose significantly after two doses of AZD1222.

Sequenced here: peripheral blood, sampled on day 0 of AZD1222 vaccination. The J gene is TRBJ2-7, the V gene TRBV25-1, with a possible D match to TRBD1 (5 bases). This receptor was taken from an adult in good health. The CDR3 DNA sequence: TGTGCCAGCATCAGGGTGCCGTACGAGCAGTACTTC. It translates to CASIRVPYEQYF.